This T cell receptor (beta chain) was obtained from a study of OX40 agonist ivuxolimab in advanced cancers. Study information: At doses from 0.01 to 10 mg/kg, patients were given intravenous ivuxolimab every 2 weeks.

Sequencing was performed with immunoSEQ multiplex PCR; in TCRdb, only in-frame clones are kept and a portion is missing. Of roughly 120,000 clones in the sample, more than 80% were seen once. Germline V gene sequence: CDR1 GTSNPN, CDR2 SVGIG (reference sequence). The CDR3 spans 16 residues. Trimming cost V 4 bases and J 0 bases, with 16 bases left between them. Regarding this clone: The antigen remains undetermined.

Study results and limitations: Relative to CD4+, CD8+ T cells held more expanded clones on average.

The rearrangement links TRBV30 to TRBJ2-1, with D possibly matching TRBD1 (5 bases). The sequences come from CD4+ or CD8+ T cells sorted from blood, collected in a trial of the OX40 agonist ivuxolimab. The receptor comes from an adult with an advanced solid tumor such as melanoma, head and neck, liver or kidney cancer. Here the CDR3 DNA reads TGTGCCTGGACCCCCCCTGGGGCCTACTCCTACAATGAGCAGTTCTTC. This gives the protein CAWTPPGAYSYNEQFF.